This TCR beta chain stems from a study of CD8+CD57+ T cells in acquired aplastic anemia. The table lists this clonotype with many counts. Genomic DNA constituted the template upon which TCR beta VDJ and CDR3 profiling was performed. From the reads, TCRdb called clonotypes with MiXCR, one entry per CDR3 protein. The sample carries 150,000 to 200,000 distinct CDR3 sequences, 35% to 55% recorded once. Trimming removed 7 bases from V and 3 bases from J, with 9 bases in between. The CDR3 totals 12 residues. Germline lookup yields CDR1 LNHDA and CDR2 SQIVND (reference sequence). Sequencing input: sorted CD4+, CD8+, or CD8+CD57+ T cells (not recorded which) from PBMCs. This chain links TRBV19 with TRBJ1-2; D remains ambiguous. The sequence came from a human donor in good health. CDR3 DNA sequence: TGTGCCAGTACAACGGCTCACTATGGCTACACCTTC. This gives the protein CASTTAHYGYTF.